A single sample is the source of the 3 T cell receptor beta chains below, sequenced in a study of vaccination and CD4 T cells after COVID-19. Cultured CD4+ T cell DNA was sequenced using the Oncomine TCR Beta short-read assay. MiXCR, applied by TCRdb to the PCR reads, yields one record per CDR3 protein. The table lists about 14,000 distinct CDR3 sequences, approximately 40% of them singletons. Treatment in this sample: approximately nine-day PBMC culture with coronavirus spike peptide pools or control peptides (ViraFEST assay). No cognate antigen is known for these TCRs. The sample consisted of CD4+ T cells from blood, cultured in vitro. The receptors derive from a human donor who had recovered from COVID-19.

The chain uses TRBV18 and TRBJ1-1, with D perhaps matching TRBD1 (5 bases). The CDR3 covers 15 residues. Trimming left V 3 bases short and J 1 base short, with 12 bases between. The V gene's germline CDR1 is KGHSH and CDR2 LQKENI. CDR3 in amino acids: CASSPMAGRNTEAFF. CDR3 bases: TGTGCCAGCTCACCTATGGCAGGGCGGAACACTGAAGCTTTCTTT. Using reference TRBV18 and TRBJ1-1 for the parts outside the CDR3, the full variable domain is NAGVMQNPRHLVRRRGQEARLRCSPMKGHSHVYWYRQLPEEGLKFMVYLQKENIIDESGMPKERFSAEFPKEGPSILRIQQVVRGDSAAYFCASSPMAGRNTEAFFGQGTRLTVV.

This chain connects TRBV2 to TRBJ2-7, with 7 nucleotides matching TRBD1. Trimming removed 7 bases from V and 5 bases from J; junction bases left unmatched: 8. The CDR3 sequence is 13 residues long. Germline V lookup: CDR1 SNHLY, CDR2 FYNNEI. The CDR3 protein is CASKDREMNEQYF. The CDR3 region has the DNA TGTGCCAGCAAAGACAGGGAGATGAACGAGCAGTACTTC.

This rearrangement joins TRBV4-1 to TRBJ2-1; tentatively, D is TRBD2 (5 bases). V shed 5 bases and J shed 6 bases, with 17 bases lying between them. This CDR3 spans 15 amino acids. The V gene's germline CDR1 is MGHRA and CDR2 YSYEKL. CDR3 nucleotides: TGCGCCAGCAGCGTTGGACGGAGGACGTCCAATGAGCAGTTCTTC. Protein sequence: CASSVGRRTSNEQFF.